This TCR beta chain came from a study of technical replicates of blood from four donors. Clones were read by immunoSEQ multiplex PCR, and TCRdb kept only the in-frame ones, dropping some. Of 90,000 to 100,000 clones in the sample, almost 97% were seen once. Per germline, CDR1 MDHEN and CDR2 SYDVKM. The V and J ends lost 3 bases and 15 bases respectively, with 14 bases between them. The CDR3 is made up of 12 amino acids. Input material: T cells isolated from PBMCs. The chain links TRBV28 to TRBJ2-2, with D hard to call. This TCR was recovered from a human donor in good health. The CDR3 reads CASSFSLSILFF. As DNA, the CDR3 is TGTGCCAGCAGTTTTTCCCTGTCTATCTTGTTTTTT.